The rows below give T cell receptor beta chains drawn from one sample of a study of shared clonotypes between healthy human individuals. Sequencing was performed with immunoSEQ multiplex PCR; in TCRdb, only in-frame clones are kept and a portion is missing. The top ten hold around 1.4% of the sample, which has 980,000 or so clones, less than 85% seen once. The sample consisted of memory CD4+ T cells sorted from blood. Receptor source: a man aged 18 to 30 in good health. The CDR3 runs from the conserved cysteine through the conserved F or W. The D gene is left open where the match is weak. Not all rows give a size; the values are once, few, many and, for expanded clones, a class.

v_call	clone_size	j_call	d_call	cdr3_nt	cdr3_aa
TRBV5-1	NA	TRBJ1-6	TRBD1	TGCGCCAGCAGCCAGCAGACAGGGGACAATTCACCCCTCCACTTT	CASSQQTGDNSPLHF
TRBV2	NA	TRBJ1-2	TRBD1	TGTGCCAGCAGTTCTGACAGGGGGCTAAACTATGGCTACACCTTC	CASSSDRGLNYGYTF
TRBV5-1	NA	TRBJ1-1	TRBD1	TGCGCCAGCAGCTGGTCAGGGGGCCTGAACACTGAAGCTTTCTTT	CASSWSGGLNTEAFF
TRBV18	few	TRBJ1-4	TRBD1	TGTGCCAGCTCACCTACAGGGGAAAGGGAAAAACTGTTTTTT	CASSPTGEREKLFF
TRBV28	many	TRBJ1-2	NA	TGTGCCAGCAGTCAAGGCCCACCTAACTATGGCTACACCTTC	CASSQGPPNYGYTF
TRBV5-1	NA	TRBJ2-2	NA	TGCGCCAGCAGCCCCGGTCGCGGCACCGGGGAGCTGTTTTTT	CASSPGRGTGELFF
TRBV6-5	NA	TRBJ1-5	TRBD1	TGTGCCAGCAGTCCAGGGGGTGGTCAGCCCCAGCATTTT	CASSPGGGQPQHF
TRBV4-1	NA	TRBJ1-5	TRBD1	TGCGCCAGCAGCCAAGGGACAGGGTTTCAGCCCCAGCATTTT	CASSQGTGFQPQHF
TRBV2	NA	TRBJ2-7	TRBD1	TGTGCCAGCAGTTGGACAGGCTCCTACGAGCAGTACTTC	CASSWTGSYEQYF
TRBV6-6	NA	TRBJ1-2	NA	TGTGCCAGCAGTTGGCGTGGAAGTGGCTACACCTTC	CASSWRGSGYTF
TRBV11-2	NA	TRBJ1-4	NA	TGTGCCAGCAGCTTAGTAGGGGCAGGGTTTAATGAAAAACTGTTTTTT	CASSLVGAGFNEKLFF
TRBV7-8	once	TRBJ2-7	NA	TGTGCCAGCAGCCTTGGACGGTTTTCCTACGAGCAGTACTTC	CASSLGRFSYEQYF
TRBV15	NA	TRBJ2-1	NA	TGTGCCACCAGTCCCGACTGGGCGAGAGACAATGAGCAGTTCTTC	CATSPDWARDNEQFF
TRBV7-8	few	TRBJ2-1	NA	TGTGCCAGCAGGTCCCCCGTACGGTCCTACAATGAGCAGTTCTTC	CASRSPVRSYNEQFF
TRBV5-1	NA	TRBJ1-6	TRBD1	TGCGCCAGCAGCTTTAGACAGGGAGATAATTCACCCCTCCACTTT	CASSFRQGDNSPLHF
TRBV6-1	NA	TRBJ2-1	NA	TGTGCCAGCAGGGTCTCAGGGGATCTCGGTGAGCAGTTCTTC	CASRVSGDLGEQFF
TRBV10-2	NA	TRBJ2-3	NA	TGCGCCAGCAGTGAGGTAGGAACGCAGTATTTT	CASSEVGTQYF
TRBV6-5	NA	TRBJ2-7	TRBD2	TGTGCCAGCATCGCACGGGGGGGCCAGGGGGAGCAGTACTTC	CASIARGGQGEQYF
TRBV4-1	NA	TRBJ2-7	NA	TGCGCCAGCAGCCAAGATTGGTCCCCGCCGGGCGAGCAGTACTTC	CASSQDWSPPGEQYF
TRBV6-1	NA	TRBJ1-1	NA	TGTGCCAGCAGTGAAATGCCCCGACAGAACACTGAAGCTTTCTTT	CASSEMPRQNTEAFF
TRBV19	NA	TRBJ1-5	TRBD1	TGTGCCAGTAGTCCTACAGGGGGGGTGGGCAATCAGCCCCAGCATTTT	CASSPTGGVGNQPQHF
TRBV7-2	NA	TRBJ2-1	NA	TGTGCCAGCAGCCCATTAGTCGCACAGGTTTCCTACAATGAGCAGTTCTTC	CASSPLVAQVSYNEQFF
TRBV7-2	NA	TRBJ2-5	NA	TGTGCCAGCAGCCCTCGGTGGAGTAGTGCAGAGACCCAGTACTTC	CASSPRWSSAETQYF
TRBV7-9	NA	TRBJ1-4	TRBD1	TGTGCCAGCAGCTTGGGGCAGGGGGGCGAAAAACTGTTTTTT	CASSLGQGGEKLFF
TRBV30	NA	TRBJ1-1	TRBD1	TGTGCCTGGACCCTCGCCGGGACAGTGAACACTGAAGCTTTCTTT	CAWTLAGTVNTEAFF
TRBV2	once	TRBJ2-5	NA	TGTGCCAGCATTAGGTTTCGACAAGAGACCCAGTACTTC	CASIRFRQETQYF
TRBV2	NA	TRBJ1-2	TRBD1	TGTGCCAGCAGGGGGACAGGTGGCAATGGCTACACCTTC	CASRGTGGNGYTF
TRBV5-1	NA	TRBJ2-5	NA	TGCGCCAGCAGCCGAAGTGAGACCCAGTACTTC	CASSRSETQYF
TRBV27	NA	TRBJ2-7	TRBD1	TGTGCCAGCAGTTTAGATAACAGGGACAGGCCAAAGGAGCAGTACTTC	CASSLDNRDRPKEQYF
TRBV11-2	few	TRBJ1-5	TRBD1	TGTGCCAGCAGCTTAGATCAGGGGGGTGAGCCCCAGCATTTT	CASSLDQGGEPQHF
TRBV7-9	NA	TRBJ1-2	TRBD1	TGTGCCAGCAGCCCACAGGGGGCGCGTGGCTACACCTTC	CASSPQGARGYTF
TRBV7-6	NA	TRBJ2-7	TRBD1	TGTGCCAGCAGCTCCGGGACAGGGGGCCAGGAGCAGTACTTC	CASSSGTGGQEQYF
TRBV27	NA	TRBJ2-7	TRBD1	TGTGCCAGCAGTTCCTCCTCCGGGACAGGGGTCTACGAGCAGTACTTC	CASSSSSGTGVYEQYF
TRBV30	NA	TRBJ2-4	TRBD2	TGTGCCTGGAGGCCAAGGGCGGGAGATGGGGAAGCCAAAAACATTCAGTACTTC	CAWRPRAGDGEAKNIQYF
TRBV30	NA	TRBJ2-6	NA	TGTGCCTGGGGGACTGACAGGGTTGGGGCCAACGTCCTGACTTTC	CAWGTDRVGANVLTF
TRBV11-3	NA	TRBJ2-7	TRBD2	TGTGCCAGCACCATCGCCCCGGGACTAGCAATTATATCCTACGAGCAGTACTTC	CASTIAPGLAIISYEQYF
TRBV5-5	NA	TRBJ1-5	NA	TGTGCCAGCAGTCCTGACACTAGCAATCAGCCCCAGCATTTT	CASSPDTSNQPQHF
TRBV28	NA	TRBJ2-5	TRBD2	TGTGCCAGCAGTTCGGGATTTAGCGGGGCGGGGGAGACCCAGTACTTC	CASSSGFSGAGETQYF
TRBV28	NA	TRBJ1-6	TRBD1	TGTGCCAGCAGTTTGCAACCGGGACAGGGGGGCTCCTATAATTCACCCCTCCACTTT	CASSLQPGQGGSYNSPLHF
TRBV5-4	once	TRBJ2-7	TRBD2	TGTGCCAGCAGCTTGGGGGGGACTAGCGGTGGGTACGAGCAGTACTTC	CASSLGGTSGGYEQYF
TRBV2	NA	TRBJ2-5	NA	TGTGCCAGCAGAGGGGTAAGAGAGACCCAGTACTTC	CASRGVRETQYF
TRBV18	NA	TRBJ1-1	TRBD1	TGTGCCAGCTCACCGTCAGGGGGCAGGACTGAAGCTTTCTTT	CASSPSGGRTEAFF
TRBV27	few	TRBJ1-5	NA	TGTGCCAGCAGTTTATCGTCCCCGGACAGAGCGGGAAATCAGCCCCAGCATTTT	CASSLSSPDRAGNQPQHF
TRBV4-1	NA	TRBJ2-3	TRBD2	TGCGCCAGCAGCCAAAATAGCGGGAGGAGCACAGATACGCAGTATTTT	CASSQNSGRSTDTQYF
TRBV7-2	NA	TRBJ1-5	NA	TGTGCCAGCAGCGATGGTCGCAATCAGCCCCAGCATTTT	CASSDGRNQPQHF
TRBV6-1	NA	TRBJ1-5	NA	TGTGCCAGCAGGCCGGACCGCAGCAATCAGCCCCAGCATTTT	CASRPDRSNQPQHF
TRBV7-2	NA	TRBJ2-7	TRBD1	TGTGCCAGCAGCTTGGAACAGGGGTACGAGCAGTACTTC	CASSLEQGYEQYF
TRBV5-8	NA	TRBJ2-3	NA	TGTGCCAGCAGCCCGGATTTTCTGGCACCCTACACAGATACGCAGTATTTT	CASSPDFLAPYTDTQYF
TRBV30	NA	TRBJ1-2	NA	TGTGCCTGGAGTAGGGACTATGGCTACACCTTC	CAWSRDYGYTF
TRBV10-3	once	TRBJ2-5	TRBD1	TGTGCCATCAGTGAGAGGGGACAGGGGGCAGAGACCCAGTACTTC	CAISERGQGAETQYF
TRBV5-4	NA	TRBJ2-3	NA	TGTGCCAGCAGCCTGGATGGGGGTACGCAGTATTTT	CASSLDGGTQYF
TRBV19	NA	TRBJ1-5	NA	TGTGCCACCAGAAACCCCGGGACGGGCAATCAGCCCCAGCATTTT	CATRNPGTGNQPQHF
TRBV23-1	NA	TRBJ2-3	TRBD2	TGCGCCAGCAGTCAACCCTGGACTAGCGGAAGCACAGATACGCAGTATTTT	CASSQPWTSGSTDTQYF
TRBV7-2	NA	TRBJ2-7	TRBD2	TGTGCCAGCAGCGCTAGCGGGAGGGCCTCCTACGAGCAGTACTTC	CASSASGRASYEQYF
TRBV5-1	NA	TRBJ2-5	NA	TGCGCCAGCAGCTTGAACGGGCAAGAGACCCAGTACTTC	CASSLNGQETQYF
TRBV13	once	TRBJ1-3	NA	TGTGCCAGCAGCCTAAGGGGTCCCGGAAACACCATATATTTT	CASSLRGPGNTIYF
TRBV7-2	once	TRBJ2-1	TRBD2	TGTGCCAGCAGCTTAGCCGGACTAGCGGGAGTTAATGAGCAGTTCTTC	CASSLAGLAGVNEQFF
TRBV5-1	NA	TRBJ2-5	TRBD1	TGCGCCAGCAGCCGTTCTACAGGGGAAAGTGAGACCCAGTACTTC	CASSRSTGESETQYF